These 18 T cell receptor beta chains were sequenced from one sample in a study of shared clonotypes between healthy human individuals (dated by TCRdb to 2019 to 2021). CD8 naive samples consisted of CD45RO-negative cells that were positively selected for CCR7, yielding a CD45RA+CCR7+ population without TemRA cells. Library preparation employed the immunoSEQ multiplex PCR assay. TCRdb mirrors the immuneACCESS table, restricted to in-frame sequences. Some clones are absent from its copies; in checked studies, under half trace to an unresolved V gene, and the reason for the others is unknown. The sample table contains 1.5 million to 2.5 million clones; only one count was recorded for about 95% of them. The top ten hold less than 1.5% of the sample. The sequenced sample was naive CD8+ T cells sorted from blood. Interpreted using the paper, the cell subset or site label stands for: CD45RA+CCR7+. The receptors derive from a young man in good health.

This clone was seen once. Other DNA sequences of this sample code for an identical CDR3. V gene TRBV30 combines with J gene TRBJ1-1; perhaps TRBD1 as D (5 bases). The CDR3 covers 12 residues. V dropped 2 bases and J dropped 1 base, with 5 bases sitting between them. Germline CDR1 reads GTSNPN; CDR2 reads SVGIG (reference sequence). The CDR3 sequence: CAWSQGNTEAFF. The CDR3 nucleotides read TGTGCCTGGAGTCAGGGGAACACTGAAGCTTTCTTT. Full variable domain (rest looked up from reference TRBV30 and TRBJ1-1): SQTIHQWPATLVQPVGSPLSLECTVEGTSNPNLYWYRQAAGRGLQLLFYSVGIGQISSEVPQNLSASRPQDRQFILSSKKLLLSDSGFYLCAWSQGNTEAFFGQGTRLTVV.

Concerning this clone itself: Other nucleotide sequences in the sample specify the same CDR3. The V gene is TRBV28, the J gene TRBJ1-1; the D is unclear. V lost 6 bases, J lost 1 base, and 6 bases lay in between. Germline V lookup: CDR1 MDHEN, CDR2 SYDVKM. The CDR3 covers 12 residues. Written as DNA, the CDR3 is TGTGCCAGCAGGGAGGGGAACACTGAAGCTTTCTTT. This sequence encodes CASREGNTEAFF. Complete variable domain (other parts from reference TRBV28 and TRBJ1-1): DVKVTQSSRYLVKRTGEKVFLECVQDMDHENMFWYRQDPGLGLRLIYFSYDVKMKEKGDIPEGYSVSREKKERFSLILESASTNQTSMYLCASREGNTEAFFGQGTRLTVV.

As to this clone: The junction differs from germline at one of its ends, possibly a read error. The DNA of the CDR3 is TGTGCTAGCAGCTTTCGGGGGGGGTTCACAGATACGCAGTATTTT. The encoded protein is CASSFRGGFTDTQYF. V usage is TRBV7-7 and J usage is TRBJ2-3; 8 nucleotides agree with TRBD2. CDR1 is SSHAT, CDR2 FNYEAQ, per germline (reference sequence). The CDR3 is made up of 15 amino acids.

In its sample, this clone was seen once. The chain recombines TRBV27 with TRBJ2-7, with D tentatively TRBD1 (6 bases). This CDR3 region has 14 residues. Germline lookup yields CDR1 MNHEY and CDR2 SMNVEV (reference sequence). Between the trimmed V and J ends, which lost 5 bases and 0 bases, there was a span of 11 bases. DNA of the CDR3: TGTGCCAGCAGTCCCGGGACAACCTCCTACGAGCAGTACTTC. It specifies CASSPGTTSYEQYF.

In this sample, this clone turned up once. The CDR3: CASSIESVGLAGLNEQYF. CDR3 bases: TGTGCCAGCAGCATAGAAAGCGTTGGACTAGCGGGACTCAACGAGCAGTACTTC. The chain has TRBV7-6 and TRBJ2-7, with 12 bases fitting TRBD2. The germline V gene has CDR1 SGHVS and CDR2 FNYEAQ. J was trimmed by 5 bases and V by 5 bases; bases with no gene match: 16. CDR3 size: 18 residues.

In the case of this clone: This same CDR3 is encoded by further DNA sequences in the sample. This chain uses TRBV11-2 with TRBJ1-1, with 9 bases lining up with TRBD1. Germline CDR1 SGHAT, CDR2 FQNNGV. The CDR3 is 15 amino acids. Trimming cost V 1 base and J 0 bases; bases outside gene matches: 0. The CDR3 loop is CASSLGTGVNTEAFF. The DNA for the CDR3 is TGTGCCAGCAGCTTAGGGACAGGGGTGAACACTGAAGCTTTCTTT.

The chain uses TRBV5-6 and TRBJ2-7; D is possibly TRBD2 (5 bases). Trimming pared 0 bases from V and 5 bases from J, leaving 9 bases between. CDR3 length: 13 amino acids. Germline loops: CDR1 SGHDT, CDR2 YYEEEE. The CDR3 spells CASSLVGSNEQYF. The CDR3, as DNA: TGTGCCAGCAGCTTGGTTGGGAGCAACGAGCAGTACTTC. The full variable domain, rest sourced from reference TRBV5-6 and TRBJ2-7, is DAGVTQSPTHLIKTRGQQVTLRCSPKSGHDTVSWYQQALGQGPQFIFQYYEEEERQRGNFPDRFSGHQFPNYSSELNVNALLLGDSALYLCASSLVGSNEQYFGPGTRLTVT.

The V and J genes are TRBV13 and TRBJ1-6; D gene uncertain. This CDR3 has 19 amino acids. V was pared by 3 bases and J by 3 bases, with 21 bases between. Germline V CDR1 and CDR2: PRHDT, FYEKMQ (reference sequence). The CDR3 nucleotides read TGTGCCAGCAGCTTTCGGTTTATTGCCTCCTTCCTCTATAATTCACCCCTCCACTTT. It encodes CASSFRFIASFLYNSPLHF.

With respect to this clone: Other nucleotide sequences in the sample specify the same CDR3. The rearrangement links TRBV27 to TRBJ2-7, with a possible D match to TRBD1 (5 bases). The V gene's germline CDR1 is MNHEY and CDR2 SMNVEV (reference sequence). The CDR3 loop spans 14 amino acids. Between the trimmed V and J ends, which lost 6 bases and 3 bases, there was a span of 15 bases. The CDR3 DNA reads TGTGCCAGCAGCCTCCTCGGTCAGGGCTACGAGCAGTACTTC. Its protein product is CASSLLGQGYEQYF.

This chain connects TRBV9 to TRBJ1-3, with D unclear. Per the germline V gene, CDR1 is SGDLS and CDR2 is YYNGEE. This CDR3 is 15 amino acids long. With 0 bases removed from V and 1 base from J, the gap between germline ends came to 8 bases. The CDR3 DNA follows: TGTGCCAGCAGCGTAGAAAGGGATTCTGGAAACACCATATATTTT. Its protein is CASSVERDSGNTIYF.

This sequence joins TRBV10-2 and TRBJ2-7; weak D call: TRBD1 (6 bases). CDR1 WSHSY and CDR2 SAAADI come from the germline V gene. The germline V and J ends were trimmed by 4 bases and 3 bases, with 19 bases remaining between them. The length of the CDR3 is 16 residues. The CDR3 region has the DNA TGCGCCAGCAGTGGGGCTGAGAACAGGGACCTCTACGAGCAGTACTTC. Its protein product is CASSGAENRDLYEQYF.

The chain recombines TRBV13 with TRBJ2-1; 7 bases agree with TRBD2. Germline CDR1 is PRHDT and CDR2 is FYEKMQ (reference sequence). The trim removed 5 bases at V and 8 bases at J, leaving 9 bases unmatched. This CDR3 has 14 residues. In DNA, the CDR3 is TGTGCCAGCAGCCAAAGGGACTATCGGGATGAGCAGTTCTTC. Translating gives CASSQRDYRDEQFF.

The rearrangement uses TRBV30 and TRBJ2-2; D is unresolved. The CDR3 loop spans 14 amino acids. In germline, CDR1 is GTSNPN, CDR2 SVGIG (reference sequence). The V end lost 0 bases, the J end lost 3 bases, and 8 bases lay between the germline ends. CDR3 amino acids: CAWSVIADTGELFF. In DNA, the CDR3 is TGTGCCTGGAGTGTAATCGCGGACACCGGGGAGCTGTTTTTT. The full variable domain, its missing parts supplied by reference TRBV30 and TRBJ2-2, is SQTIHQWPATLVQPVGSPLSLECTVEGTSNPNLYWYRQAAGRGLQLLFYSVGIGQISSEVPQNLSASRPQDRQFILSSKKLLLSDSGFYLCAWSVIADTGELFFGEGSRLTVL.

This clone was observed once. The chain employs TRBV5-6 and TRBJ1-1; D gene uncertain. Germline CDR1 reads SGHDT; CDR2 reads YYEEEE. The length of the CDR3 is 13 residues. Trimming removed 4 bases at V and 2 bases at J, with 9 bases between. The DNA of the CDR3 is TGTGCCAGCAGCCCGGATCTAAACACTGAAGCTTTCTTT. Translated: CASSPDLNTEAFF.

The CDR3 reads CASSLGSLYEQYF. CDR3 nucleotide sequence: TGTGCCAGCAGCTTAGGCAGCCTATACGAGCAGTACTTC. V and J are TRBV7-9 and TRBJ2-7; unclear D gene. Trimming stripped 1 base from V and 4 bases from J, with 8 bases between. Germline CDR1 reads SEHNR; CDR2 reads FQNEAQ (reference sequence). This CDR3 comprises 13 residues.

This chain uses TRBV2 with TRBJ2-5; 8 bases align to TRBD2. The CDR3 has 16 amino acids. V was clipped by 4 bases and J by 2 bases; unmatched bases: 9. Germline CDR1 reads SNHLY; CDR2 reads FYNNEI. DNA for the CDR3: TGTGCCAGCAGTGGGTCGACTAGCGTTTTACAAGAGACCCAGTACTTC. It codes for CASSGSTSVLQETQYF.

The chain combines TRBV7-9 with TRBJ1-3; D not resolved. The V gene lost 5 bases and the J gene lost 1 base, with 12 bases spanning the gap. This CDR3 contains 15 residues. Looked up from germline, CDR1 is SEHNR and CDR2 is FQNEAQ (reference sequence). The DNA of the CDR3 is TGTGCCAGCAGCGGCCAGATGGCGTCTGGAAACACCATATATTTT. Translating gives CASSGQMASGNTIYF. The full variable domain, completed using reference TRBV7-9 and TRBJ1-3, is DTGVSQNPRHKITKRGQNVTFRCDPISEHNRLYWYRQTLGQGPEFLTYFQNEAQLEKSRLLSDRFSAERPKGSFSTLEIQRTEQGDSAMYLCASSGQMASGNTIYFGEGSWLTVV.

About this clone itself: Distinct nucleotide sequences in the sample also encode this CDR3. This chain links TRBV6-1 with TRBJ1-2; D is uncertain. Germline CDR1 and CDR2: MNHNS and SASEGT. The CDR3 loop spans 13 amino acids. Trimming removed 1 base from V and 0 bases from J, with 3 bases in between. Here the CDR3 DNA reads TGTGCCAGCAGTGAAGGGACTAACTATGGCTACACCTTC. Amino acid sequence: CASSEGTNYGYTF.